The rows below give T cell receptor beta chains drawn from one sample of a study of T cells in Graves' hyperthyroidism and ophthalmopathy. MiXCR, run by TCRdb on the multiplex PCR reads, gives a single entry per CDR3 protein. The table has approximately 600,000 distinct CDR3 sequences, 20% seen once. The sample was blood. The receptors originated from a young man with Graves' ophthalmopathy. The CDR3 runs from the conserved cysteine through the conserved F or W. The order of the fields is V gene, D gene, J gene, clone size, CDR3 DNA, CDR3 protein. A D gene is named only where the DNA matches it firmly. Clone size is given for some rows only: seen once, a few or many times, or a class if the clone is expanded.

TRBV19,TRBD1,TRBJ1-1,many,TGTGCCAGTAGTCCTAACGGACAGGGCGTCACTGAAGCTTTCTTT,CASSPNGQGVTEAFF
TRBV5-6,TRBD2,TRBJ2-7,few,TGTGCCAGCAGCAGGGGACTAGCGGATGGAGACCCCTACGAGCAGTACTTC,CASSRGLADGDPYEQYF
TRBV11-2,-,TRBJ2-1,few,TGTGCCAGCAGCTTAGGCCGGGGTATTCACTACAATGAGCAGTTCTTC,CASSLGRGIHYNEQFF
TRBV6-6,-,TRBJ1-3,few,TGTGCCAGCAGTTACGGGTTCGGACATAGCTCTGGAAACACCATATATTTT,CASSYGFGHSSGNTIYF
TRBV28,TRBD1,TRBJ1-1,many,TGTGCCAGCAGTTTATGGGTGGGACAGGGTGAAGCTTTCTTT,CASSLWVGQGEAFF
TRBV27,-,TRBJ1-1,-,TGTGCCAGCAGTTTAAAGGGGAAGAACACTGAAGCTTTCTTT,CASSLKGKNTEAFF
TRBV6-1,-,TRBJ2-7,many,TGTGCCAGCAGTTCTACTCAATACGAGCAGTACTTC,CASSSTQYEQYF
TRBV6-2/TRBV6-3,-,TRBJ1-1,-,TGTGCCAGTCTTCAACACCAGGGGCAGAACACTGAAGCTTTCTTT,CASLQHQGQNTEAFF
TRBV10-3,TRBD1,TRBJ2-7,-,TGTGCCATCAATGGACGGACAGGGGAACTCTCCGAGCAGTACTTC,CAINGRTGELSEQYF
TRBV6-1,TRBD1,TRBJ2-1,few,TGTGCCAGCCGGACAGGCTACAATGAGCAGTTCTTC,CASRTGYNEQFF
TRBV30,TRBD1,TRBJ2-7,few,TGTGCCTGGACGGGGACAGGGGACAACGAGCAGTACTTC,CAWTGTGDNEQYF
TRBV7-9,-,TRBJ2-3,many,TGTGCCAGCAGCGGCTGGCAGGGATCAGATACGCAGTATTTT,CASSGWQGSDTQYF
TRBV6-1,-,TRBJ1-5,few,TGTGCCAGCAGTTCCCGGGCAGGGGTACGCAATCAGCCCCAGCATTTT,CASSSRAGVRNQPQHF
TRBV7-9,TRBD1,TRBJ1-1,-,TGTGCCAGCAGCTTTGATACAGGGGGCACTGAAGCTTTCTTT,CASSFDTGGTEAFF